These 3 T cell receptor beta chains came from one sample sequenced in a study of T cell responses to AZD1222 COVID-19 vaccine. Clones were read by immunoSEQ multiplex PCR, and TCRdb kept only the in-frame ones, dropping some. This sample has fewer than 150,000 clones, with roughly 92% found just once. The sequencing here drew on peripheral blood, taken on day 0 of AZD1222 vaccination. Source of these receptors: an adult in good health.

This rearrangement joins TRBV5-1 to TRBJ1-3; D gene ambiguous. Trimming pared 5 bases from V and 0 bases from J, leaving 6 bases between. CDR3 size: 13 residues. The V gene's germline CDR1 is SGHRS and CDR2 YFSETQ. The CDR3 coding sequence is TGCGCCAGCAGGACTGACTCTGGAAACACCATATATTTT. Translating it yields CASRTDSGNTIYF.

V usage is TRBV2 and J usage is TRBJ2-4; TRBD2 agrees at 16 bases. Germline V gives CDR1 SNHLY, CDR2 FYNNEI. After removal of 8 bases from V and 4 bases from J, the junction contained 5 bases not matched to a gene. CDR3 length: 16 residues. The CDR3: CASRLGLAGGKNIQYF. CDR3 DNA sequence: TGTGCCAGCCGACTGGGACTAGCGGGGGGGAAAAACATTCAGTACTTC.

The V and J genes are TRBV19 and TRBJ1-5; the match to TRBD1 covers 7 bases. V trimming: 1 base; J trimming: 0 bases; junction bases outside the gene matches: 15. The CDR3 sequence is 20 residues long. Per germline, CDR1 LNHDA and CDR2 SQIVND (reference sequence). The CDR3 region is CASSIAGRGGAGYSNQPQHF. CDR3 DNA sequence: TGTGCCAGTAGTATAGCCGGGAGAGGGGGCGCGGGATATAGCAATCAGCCCCAGCATTTT.